Reported below is one T cell receptor beta chain. This record belongs to a study of blood T cell repertoires in COVID-19. Study summary: Material from acute and convalescent COVID-19 was sourced from the United States, Italy and Spain. The analysed material was cDNA or gDNA that came from T cells, B-cell-depleted T cells, or PBMCs.

Methods used by the authors: Estimation of nucleated cell counts was performed using reference gene primer amplification. Sequenced by immunoSEQ multiplex PCR; TCRdb stores in-frame clones only, minus some. D and trimming were read from the DNA, whereas the V and J calls and clone size are those reported in that table. The data contain 350,000 or so clones, about 89% of them singletons. CDR1 SGHRS and CDR2 YFSETQ come from the germline V gene. Trimming left V 1 base short and J 1 base short, with 14 bases between. This CDR3 comprises 16 residues. Seattle patients were enrolled during active infection and followed longitudinally.

This TCR was recovered from a young woman with COVID-19, enrolled during active disease. Sequences were obtained from peripheral blood. The chain uses TRBV5-1 and TRBJ2-5; D may be TRBD1 (6 bases). The DNA for the CDR3 is TGCGCCAGCAGCTTGTTGCCCAGGGGCCCCCAAGAGACCCAGTACTTC. Translation: CASSLLPRGPQETQYF.